What follows describes a single T cell receptor (beta chain). The antigen is unknown. The data were taken from a study of cytomegalovirus exposure and HLA in healthy donors. Study results and limitations: In a later analysis, V- and J-gene trimming of beta chains associated with a DCLRE1C missense variant, replicated independently.

The V gene end was trimmed by 6 bases and the J gene end by 6 bases; junction bases not matched to a gene: 8. Germline V gene sequence: CDR1 MNHNY, CDR2 SVGAGI (reference sequence). The length of the CDR3 is 15 residues. With 60 Vbeta and 13 Jbeta primers, the PCR was carried out. Some clones are missing from TCRdb's copy, which holds only in-frame ones; the method was immunoSEQ multiplex PCR. The repertoire holds 150,000 or so clones, with roughly 85% as singletons. The sequencing input was PBMCs. This clonotype originated in a male donor in good health and CMV-seronegative. J is TRBJ2-3 and V is TRBV6-6, with TRBD2 matching 11 bases. The CDR3 DNA reads as TGTGCCAGCAGAGATAGCGGGGGGGCAGGGGATACGCAGTATTTT. Protein: CASRDSGGAGDTQYF.